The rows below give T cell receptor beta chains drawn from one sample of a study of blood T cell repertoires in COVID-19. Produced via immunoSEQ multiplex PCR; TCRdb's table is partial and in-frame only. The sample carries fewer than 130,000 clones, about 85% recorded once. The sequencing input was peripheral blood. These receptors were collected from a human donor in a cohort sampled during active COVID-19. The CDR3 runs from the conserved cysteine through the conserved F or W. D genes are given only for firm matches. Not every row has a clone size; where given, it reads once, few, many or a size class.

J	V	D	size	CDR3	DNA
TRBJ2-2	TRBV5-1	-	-	CASSLRAGNTGELFF	TGCGCCAGCAGCTTACGCGCGGGGAACACCGGGGAGCTGTTTTTT
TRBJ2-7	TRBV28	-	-	CASSLTAGSSYEQYF	TGTGCCAGCAGTTTAACAGCGGGCTCCTCCTACGAGCAGTACTTC
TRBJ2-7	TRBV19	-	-	CASALGRGYEQYF	TGTGCCAGTGCCCTTGGACGGGGCTACGAGCAGTACTTC
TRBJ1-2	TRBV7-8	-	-	CASSLHGVNYGYTF	TGTGCCAGCTCCCTACACGGAGTTAACTATGGCTACACCTTC
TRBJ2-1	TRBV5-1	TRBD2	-	CASSPRTAGDEQFF	TGCGCCAGCAGCCCCCGGACAGCGGGAGATGAGCAGTTCTTC
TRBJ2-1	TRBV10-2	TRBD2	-	CASSAYGLAGVVVNEQFF	TGCGCCAGCAGTGCCTACGGACTAGCGGGGGTGGTGGTGAATGAGCAGTTCTTC
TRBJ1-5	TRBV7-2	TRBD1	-	CASSLMTGGRNQPQHF	TGTGCCAGCAGCTTAATGACAGGGGGCCGCAATCAGCCCCAGCATTTT
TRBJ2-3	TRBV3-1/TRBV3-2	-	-	CASKGGLSTDTQYF	TGTGCCAGCAAGGGGGGGCTATCCACAGATACGCAGTATTTT
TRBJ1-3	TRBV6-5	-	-	CASWSQRNTIYF	TGTGCCAGCTGGAGCCAGAGAAACACCATATATTTT
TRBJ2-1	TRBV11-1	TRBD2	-	CASSFTSGEASEQFF	TGTGCCAGCAGCTTCACTAGCGGGGAAGCGAGTGAGCAGTTCTTC
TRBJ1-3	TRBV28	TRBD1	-	CASSRQGFSGNTIYF	TGTGCCAGCAGTAGACAGGGGTTCTCTGGAAACACCATATATTTT
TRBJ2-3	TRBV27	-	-	CASSFFGGTGTDTQYF	TGTGCCAGCAGTTTTTTCGGGGGAACTGGGACAGATACGCAGTATTTT
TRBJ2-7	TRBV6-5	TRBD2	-	CASSTGGSYEQYF	TGTGCCAGCAGTACGGGGGGTTCCTACGAGCAGTACTTC
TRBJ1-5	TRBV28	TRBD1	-	CASREQGKQPQHF	TGTGCCAGCAGGGAACAGGGGAAACAGCCCCAGCATTTT
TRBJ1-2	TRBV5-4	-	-	CASSLGGQDYGYTF	TGTGCCAGCAGCTTGGGGGGACAAGACTATGGCTACACCTTC
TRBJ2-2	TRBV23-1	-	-	CASSQSSSRNTGELFF	TGCGCCAGCAGTCAATCTAGCAGCCGGAACACCGGGGAGCTGTTTTTT
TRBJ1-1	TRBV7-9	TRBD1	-	CASSLLVGQGGPNTEAFF	TGTGCCAGCAGCTTGTTGGTAGGACAGGGAGGACCGAACACTGAAGCTTTCTTT
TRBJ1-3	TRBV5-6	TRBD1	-	CASRSRTGTSGNTIYF	TGTGCCAGCAGATCCAGGACAGGGACATCTGGAAACACCATATATTTT
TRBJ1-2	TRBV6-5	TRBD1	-	CASSYSRTGVGYGYTF	TGTGCCAGCAGTTACTCGAGGACAGGGGTCGGCTATGGCTACACCTTC
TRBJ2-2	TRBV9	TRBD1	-	CASSAGQYTGELFF	TGTGCCAGCAGCGCGGGACAGTACACCGGGGAGCTGTTTTTT
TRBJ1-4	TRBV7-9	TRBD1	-	CASSSRRGTGEKLFF	TGTGCCAGCAGCTCTAGAAGGGGGACAGGCGAAAAACTGTTTTTT
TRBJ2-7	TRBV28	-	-	CASGGGDVYEQYF	TGTGCCAGTGGAGGAGGGGATGTCTACGAGCAGTACTTC
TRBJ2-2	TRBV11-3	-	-	CASSPFGLSRELFF	TGTGCCAGCAGCCCATTCGGACTATCGAGGGAGCTGTTTTTT
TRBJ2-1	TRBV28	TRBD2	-	CASSEAGAGYPNEQFF	TGTGCCAGCAGTGAGGCGGGAGCTGGATATCCCAATGAGCAGTTCTTC
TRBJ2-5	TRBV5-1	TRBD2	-	CASSLGGGRNQETQYF	TGCGCCAGCAGCTTGGGCGGGGGTCGAAACCAAGAGACCCAGTACTTC
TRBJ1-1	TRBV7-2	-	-	CASRSVSGNTEAFF	TGTGCCAGCAGATCGGTATCCGGGAACACTGAAGCTTTCTTT
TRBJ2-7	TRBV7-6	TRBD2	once	CASSARMGLLDEQYF	TGTGCCAGCAGCGCTCGGATGGGACTACTCGACGAGCAGTACTTC
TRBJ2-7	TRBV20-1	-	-	CSAGDSYEQYF	TGCAGTGCGGGAGACTCCTACGAGCAGTACTTC
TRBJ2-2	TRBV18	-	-	CASSPRLESGTGELFF	TGTGCCAGCTCACCAAGACTAGAAAGTGGCACCGGGGAGCTGTTTTTT